The rows below give T cell receptor beta chains drawn from one sample of a study of T cells in Graves' hyperthyroidism and ophthalmopathy. TCRdb re-called the multiplex PCR reads with MiXCR, one entry per CDR3 protein. The sample holds 550,000 to 700,000 distinct CDR3 sequences, 14% to 15% seen once. Source material: blood. These receptors were collected from a woman between 40 and 55 years old with Graves' ophthalmopathy. The CDR3 runs from the conserved cysteine through the conserved F or W. Fields, in order: D gene, clone size, V gene, J gene, CDR3 DNA, CDR3 protein. The D gene is left open where the match is weak. For some rows the clone size is stated as once, few or many, or as a class when expanded; others skip it.

-,-,TRBV20-1,TRBJ2-7,TGCAGTGTGCTCGACACCTCCTACGAGCAGTACTTC,CSVLDTSYEQYF
TRBD1,many,TRBV29-1,TRBJ1-1,TGCAGCGTCGGACAGGGGGTACTGAACACTGAAGCTTTCTTT,CSVGQGVLNTEAFF
-,many,TRBV6-1,TRBJ1-2,TGTGCCAGCAGCCCCACCCGGACAGCCTCTTATGGCTACACCTTC,CASSPTRTASYGYTF
-,many,TRBV30,TRBJ1-3,TGTGCCTGGAGTGTACTACCTCCGGGAAACACCATATATTTT,CAWSVLPPGNTIYF
-,many,TRBV5-1,TRBJ2-7,TGCGCCAGCAGCTTGGATGGGGTTACCTACGAGCAGTACTTC,CASSLDGVTYEQYF
-,-,TRBV12-3/TRBV12-4,TRBJ1-1,TGTGCCAGCAGTTCCCACAGCCTCTTTGAAGCTTTCTTT,CASSSHSLFEAFF
-,many,TRBV28,TRBJ2-7,TGTGCCAGCAAAAAAGGGAGTTACGAGCAGTACTTC,CASKKGSYEQYF
-,-,TRBV9,TRBJ1-1,TGTGCCAGCAGTGCAGAGGGGGGGATGAACACTGAAGCTTTCTTT,CASSAEGGMNTEAFF
-,-,TRBV6-1,TRBJ1-1,TGTGCCAGCAGTACGGTGGGTCTCACTGAAGCTTTCTTT,CASSTVGLTEAFF
-,many,TRBV6-2/TRBV6-3,TRBJ2-7,TGTGCCAGCCAGACAGAAACCTACGAGCAGTACTTC,CASQTETYEQYF
-,many,TRBV28,TRBJ1-1,TGTGCCAGCACAGTTTCATGGAACACTGAAGCTTTCTTT,CASTVSWNTEAFF
TRBD1,-,TRBV27,TRBJ2-1,TGTGCCACCCGAGGGACAGCCTCCTACAATGAGCAGTTCTTC,CATRGTASYNEQFF
-,many,TRBV11-2,TRBJ1-6,TGTGCCAGCAGCTGGCGGGGGCCGGCGTCCACCCTCCACTTT,CASSWRGPASTLHF
TRBD2,many,TRBV3-1,TRBJ2-7,TGTGCCAGCAGCTTACAGCGGGACTCTTTCGAGCAGTACTTC,CASSLQRDSFEQYF
-,many,TRBV30,TRBJ1-2,TGTGCCTGGAGCTGGGAGGCCCAAGATGGCTACACCTTC,CAWSWEAQDGYTF
TRBD1,many,TRBV6-1,TRBJ2-7,TGTGCCAGCGGAAGGGGGCTAGCACTAACCTACGAGCAGTACTTC,CASGRGLALTYEQYF
TRBD1,many,TRBV30,TRBJ1-2,TGTGCCTGGAGTGTACCCGGGACAGGAACCTATGGCTACACCTTC,CAWSVPGTGTYGYTF
-,many,TRBV6-5,TRBJ1-2,TGTGCCAGCAGGAGCCCAACAGCTAACTATGGCTACACCTTC,CASRSPTANYGYTF
-,many,TRBV29-1,TRBJ1-1,TGCAGCGTGCAGGGTACGTCTGAAGCTTTCTTT,CSVQGTSEAFF
-,many,TRBV7-2,TRBJ2-5,TGTGCCAGCAGCCCGGGGGACGGTTTAGTTAAGTACTTC,CASSPGDGLVKYF
TRBD1,many,TRBV2,TRBJ2-2,TGTGCCAGCAGTGGTTCGGGACAGGGAACCGGGGAGCTGTTTTTT,CASSGSGQGTGELFF
-,-,TRBV10-3,TRBJ2-5,TGTGCCATCAGTGTTCGAATCCAAGAGACCCAGTACTTC,CAISVRIQETQYF
-,many,TRBV4-1,TRBJ1-2,TGCGCCAGCAGCCAAGAATTAGGGTACGACTATGGCTACACCTTC,CASSQELGYDYGYTF
-,-,TRBV20-1,TRBJ1-1,TGCAGTGCTAACGACGGGAACACTGAAGCTTTCTTT,CSANDGNTEAFF
TRBD1,many,TRBV30,TRBJ2-7,TGTGCCGTGGGACAGGAGCCTAGCGCTCCCTACGAGCAGTACTTC,CAVGQEPSAPYEQYF
TRBD1,many,TRBV20-1,TRBJ1-1,TGCACCTCGGACAGGGGAGATGAAGCTTTCTTT,CTSDRGDEAFF
-,many,TRBV12-3/TRBV12-4,TRBJ1-1,TGTGCCAGCAGTTCAGAGGGTCGAAACACTGAAGCTTTCTTT,CASSSEGRNTEAFF
TRBD1,-,TRBV5-4,TRBJ1-2,TGTGCCAGCAGATACGGACAGGAGAGAACTAACTATGGCTACACCTTC,CASRYGQERTNYGYTF
-,many,TRBV20-1,TRBJ1-2,TGCAGTGCCGAGGACAGCACTTGGGGCTACACCTTC,CSAEDSTWGYTF
TRBD1,many,TRBV15,TRBJ1-3,TGTGCCACCAGCAGAGTCACCACAGGGGTAACTGGAAACACCATATATTTT,CATSRVTTGVTGNTIYF
TRBD2,-,TRBV6-2/TRBV6-3,TRBJ2-2,TGTGCCAGCAGCTACTATGGACTAGCGGGGACCGCGAACACCGGGGAGCTGTTTTTT,CASSYYGLAGTANTGELFF
TRBD2,few,TRBV20-1,TRBJ2-2,TGCAGTGCTAGAGCTCCTCTACTAGCGGGAGGAACCGGGGAGCTGTTTTTT,CSARAPLLAGGTGELFF
-,many,TRBV20-1,TRBJ2-7,TGCAGTGCTAGGGACAAGGGGTACGAGCAGTACTTC,CSARDKGYEQYF
-,many,TRBV6-1,TRBJ2-7,TGTGCCAGCAGTGCCGGCCCTGCAGCCACCTACGAGCAGTACTTC,CASSAGPAATYEQYF
-,many,TRBV7-3,TRBJ2-5,TGTGCCAGCAGCCGGGGGCAGGGCCACCAAGAGACCCAGTACTTC,CASSRGQGHQETQYF
TRBD2,-,TRBV6-2/TRBV6-3,TRBJ2-7,TGTGCCAGCAGTTACCCGACTAGCGGGAGGGGGGACGAGCAGTACTTC,CASSYPTSGRGDEQYF
TRBD2,once,TRBV6-2/TRBV6-3,TRBJ2-7,TGTGCCAGCAGTCAAGTTCCCCCACTAGCGTCGGACGAGCAGTACTTC,CASSQVPPLASDEQYF